Here is one TCR beta chain with its context. Judged by its sample share, this clonotype qualifies as large (0.1 to 1%). Base qualities were left out, and no much larger clone turns up one base away. PBMCs were stained with CellTrace CFSE and grown for 5 to 7 days in RPMI containing 8% human serum and peptide pools at approximately 1 ug/mL each. Enrolled adults were healthy and were found to be seronegative for ZIKV, JEV, YFV, DENV and WNV by microneutralization screening. Samples were obtained from a phase 1, double-blinded, randomized, placebo-controlled trial of an alum-adjuvanted Zika purified-inactivated virus (ZPIV) vaccine. Peripheral blood mononuclear cells were isolated using a standard procedure and kept frozen in liquid nitrogen until needed. This sample is part of a study of Japanese encephalitis immunity and Zika vaccine responses (dated by TCRdb to the early 2020s). Regarding the study in general: Three 5.0 ug doses of alum-adjuvanted ZPIV were administered to included participants at weeks 0, 4 and 28. About a dozen participants were given two doses of JEV vaccine (IXIARO) 28 days apart, two to three months before the first ZPIV dose. One dose of YFV vaccine (YF-VAX) was administered before ZPIV to around 12 participants, and nine participants were flavivirus-naive. For TCR sequencing, over five representative participants were chosen from each pre-vaccination group, with samples at week 0 (after pre-vaccination, before ZPIV) and week 52. TCR repertoires from a few flavivirus-naive individuals were additionally analyzed at weeks 2, 6 and 52 after the start of ZPIV vaccination. The stimulations used peptide pools from ZIKV structural proteins divided into flavivirus-conserved and non-conserved sets, or JEV or YFV peptides that matched the pre-vaccination. The ZIKV peptides, 15-mers that overlapped by 11 residues, were chosen for containing NetMHCpan/NetMHCII-predicted epitopes with affinity below 50 nM. The study examined whether earlier vaccination against Japanese encephalitis virus (JEV) or yellow fever virus (YFV) influenced CD4 T cell responses to the Zika vaccine. The study at large found these results: Only a subset of trial participants with three doses and adequate samples was analyzed, not the entire vaccinated cohort. In JEV-pre-vaccinated donors, the repertoire richness of CD4 T cells responding to conserved ZIKV epitopes dropped significantly after ZPIV. The samples grouped by participant and showed no similarity across individuals, which suggests that no public TCRs were detected. Repertoire similarity across time-points and stimulations was higher in JEV-pre-vaccinated donors than in YFV-pre-vaccinated donors, indicating more clonotypes shared between ZIKV and JEV stimulation. The individual peptides behind the cross-reactive responses were not identified because limits on sample size made peptide-pool deconvolution impossible. Only a few individuals showed CD8 T cell responses to the ZIKV peptide pools, and those responses were of very low magnitude.

Libraries were constructed by 5' RACE. Before sequencing, the TCRbeta libraries were pooled in amounts proportional to the number of cells sorted for each library. Total RNA from sorted cells was extracted with RNAzol RT, and cDNA was made with an oligo(dT) primer and a template-switching oligo. The TCRbeta V-CDR3-J region was amplified by PCR between a SMARTer oligo primer and a TCRbeta constant-region primer using Kapa HiFi. Illumina adaptors and sample-specific index barcodes were added in a second PCR, followed by HighPrep bead cleanup and Bioanalyzer confirmation of a band of roughly 650 bp. Sequencing of the libraries was done on an Illumina MiSeq using 2x151 bp paired-end reads. The authors processed their data as follows. An in-house Java program demultiplexed the reads, while MiXCR assigned TCRbeta annotations and counted clonotypes. Repertoire overlap used Morisita-Horn indices from the R package vegan, with UPGMA clustering and Circos plots of recurring clonotypes. Shannon diversity and richness were normalized to the highest possible value given the input cell numbers, yielding values from 0 to 1. MUSCLE was used to align CDR3beta sequences, SeqinR to compute distances, and R to plot multidimensional scaling. In TCRdb, the public reads were trimmed at Q25 with fastp and aligned with MiXCR, with productive beta chains retained. Every CDR3 protein is listed once, alongside the most common genes and DNA of its rows. These V and J calls are TCRdb output, not the study's own analysis. The sample has approximately 200 distinct CDR3 sequences on record, 8% to 9.5% of them singletons. Under 45% of the sample lies in the top ten.

Taken from cysteine to phenylalanine, the CDR3 has 15 residues. Of all the DNA, just the CDR3 is kept, 45 bases in frame from base 1. CDR1 and CDR2 are read off the germline V gene as LGHNA and YSLEER. Trimming removed 3 bases from V and 2 bases from J; the gene matches leave 6 bases unexplained. The rearranged chain carries TRBV4-3 and TRBJ1-1; 7 middle bases align to TRBD1. The receptor was isolated from an adult man who received an inactivated Zika virus vaccine. The sample in question was antigen-activated CD8+ T cells from blood, cultured, obtained during a Zika inactivated vaccine study. The bases are TGCGCCAGCAGCCATCAAGGACAGGTAAACACTGAAGCTTTCTTT. This sequence encodes CASSHQGQVNTEAFF.